One sample yielded the 11 T cell receptor beta chains listed below, sequenced in a study of blood T cell repertoires in COVID-19. The data were produced by immunoSEQ multiplex PCR, yet TCRdb's version contains in-frame clones alone and is incomplete. The repertoire holds under 250,000 clones, with roughly 85% as singletons. Sequenced material: PBMCs or T cells enriched from blood (not recorded which). The receptors stem from a woman aged 45-59 years with acute COVID-19.

A few counts support this clone. This chain uses TRBV18 with TRBJ1-4; 10 bases match TRBD1. The CDR3 totals 14 residues. With V trimmed by 3 bases and J by 7 bases, 2 bases remained unmatched. Looked up from germline, CDR1 is KGHSH and CDR2 is LQKENI. CDR3 in DNA: TGTGCCAGCTCACCGAGACAGGGGGCTGAAAAACTGTTTTTT. Translation gives CASSPRQGAEKLFF.

This clone was recorded a few times. The J gene is TRBJ2-3, the V gene TRBV19; 7 bases align to TRBD2. There are 17 residues in the CDR3. V lost 3 bases to trimming and J lost 2 bases; unmatched junction nucleotides: 11. Germline V gene sequence: CDR1 LNHDA, CDR2 SQIVND (reference sequence). CDR3 loop: CASSIRWGGEITDTQYF. The CDR3 DNA reads TGTGCCAGTAGTATTAGGTGGGGAGGGGAAATCACAGATACGCAGTATTTT.

This rearrangement joins TRBV3-1 (or the pseudogene TRBV3-2) to TRBJ1-1; weak D call: TRBD1 (6 bases). The germline V and J ends were trimmed by 5 bases and 3 bases, with 10 bases remaining between them. The CDR3 contains 13 residues. The germline gives CDR1 LGHDT, CDR2 YNNKEL (reference sequence). CDR3: CASSLYRDTEAFF. The CDR3 DNA is TGTGCCAGCAGCTTATACAGGGACACTGAAGCTTTCTTT.

A single count supports this clone. CDR3 nucleotide sequence: TGTGCCAGCAGCTCGACACCGGGACAGGGGACGTACGAGCAGTACTTC. Its protein is CASSSTPGQGTYEQYF. The gene calls are TRBV7-6 and TRBJ2-7; TRBD1 aligns across 10 bases. V trimming: 4 bases; J trimming: 4 bases; junction bases outside the gene matches: 10. There are 16 residues in the CDR3. CDR1 is SGHVS, CDR2 FNYEAQ, per germline.

The CDR3 nucleotides are TGTGCCAGCAGTGAAGCGTTGGCAGGCACCACTAACTATGGCTACACCTTC. It specifies CASSEALAGTTNYGYTF. The chain carries TRBV2 and TRBJ1-2; D gene uncertain. The V gene's germline CDR1 is SNHLY and CDR2 FYNNEI. The CDR3 covers 17 residues. Trimming cost V 0 bases and J 0 bases, with 14 bases left between them.

This chain uses TRBV20-1 with TRBJ1-4; the D is unclear. Germline CDR1 reads DFQATT; CDR2 reads SNEGSKA (reference sequence). This CDR3 spans 11 amino acids. V gave up 6 bases and J gave up 7 bases, with 9 bases separating them. The CDR3 protein is CSAQVFEKLFF. In DNA form, the CDR3 reads TGCAGTGCCCAGGTTTTTGAAAAACTGTTTTTT.

V usage is TRBV5-6 and J usage is TRBJ1-2; 7 bases agree with TRBD1. V lost 0 bases, J lost 1 base, and 0 bases stayed unmatched. CDR3 length: 14 amino acids. The germline gives CDR1 SGHDT, CDR2 YYEEEE. Written as DNA, the CDR3 is TGTGCCAGCAGCTTGGACAGGGGTAACTATGGCTACACCTTC. Protein sequence: CASSLDRGNYGYTF.

The gene calls are TRBV19 and TRBJ2-7; no clear D gene. The V gene's germline CDR1 is LNHDA and CDR2 SQIVND (reference sequence). Trimming pared 5 bases from V and 0 bases from J, leaving 14 bases between. The CDR3 spans 15 residues. The CDR3 region has the DNA TGTGCCAGTAGTGCGGTTTTAATTGCCTCCTACGAGCAGTACTTC. Its translation is CASSAVLIASYEQYF.

The genes are TRBV11-2 and TRBJ2-1; 10 positions match TRBD1. V was clipped by 5 bases and J by 8 bases; unmatched bases: 6. This CDR3 contains 14 residues. The germline gives CDR1 SGHAT, CDR2 FQNNGV. The CDR3 spells CASSGGQGYDEQFF. The CDR3 DNA is TGTGCCAGCAGCGGGGGACAGGGGTACGATGAGCAGTTCTTC.

The chain joins TRBV18 to TRBJ1-2; maybe TRBD1 (6 bases). The CDR3 is made up of 15 amino acids. Germline CDR1 is KGHSH and CDR2 is LQKENI. V was cut by 3 bases and J by 4 bases, with 15 bases left in between. The DNA of the CDR3 is TGTGCCAGCTCACCTCGGGACATCTTCGGCTATGGCTACACCTTC. Protein product: CASSPRDIFGYGYTF.

This rearrangement joins TRBV7-6 to TRBJ1-3, with D maybe TRBD1 (5 bases). The CDR3 runs to 17 residues. Germline V gene sequence: CDR1 SGHVS, CDR2 FNYEAQ. Trimming removed 2 bases at V and 1 base at J, with 15 bases between. The CDR3 protein is CASSLQPGGRSGNTIYF. The CDR3 coding sequence is TGTGCCAGCAGCTTACAACCGGGGGGAAGATCTGGAAACACCATATATTTT. The complete variable domain, with remaining parts taken from reference TRBV7-6 and TRBJ1-3, reads GAGVSQSPRYKVTKRGQDVALRCDPISGHVSLYWYRQALGQGPEFLTYFNYEAQQDKSGLPNDRFSAERPEGSISTLTIQRTEQRDSAMYRCASSLQPGGRSGNTIYFGEGSWLTVV.